Each of the 16 T cell receptor beta chains below was sequenced from the same sample in a study of vaccination and CD4 T cells after COVID-19. Cultured CD4+ T-cell DNA underwent Oncomine TCR Beta short-read sequencing. TCRdb used MiXCR to reprocess the PCR reads, holding one entry per CDR3 protein. The sample has approximately 15,000 distinct CDR3 sequences, less than 30% seen once; the top ten hold roughly 20%. What these receptors recognize is not known. Treatment of the sample: approximately 10-day PBMC culture with coronavirus spike peptide pools or control peptides (ViraFEST assay). The source material was cultured CD4+ T cells from blood. These receptors were collected from a human donor with COVID-19.

The chain recombines TRBV11-2 with TRBJ2-3; TRBD2 agrees at 10 bases. The CDR3 has 16 amino acids. Looked up from germline, CDR1 is SGHAT and CDR2 is FQNNGV. Trimming cost V 3 bases and J 0 bases; bases outside gene matches: 3. In DNA form, the CDR3 reads TGTGCCAGCAGCTTTAGCGGGGGGTATAGCACAGATACGCAGTATTTT. Its translation: CASSFSGGYSTDTQYF.

This clonotype is categorized as medium-sized. The chain links TRBV20-1 to TRBJ1-2; perhaps TRBD1 as D (5 bases). V was pared by 1 base and J by 7 bases, with 7 bases between. There are 11 residues in the CDR3. CDR1 is DFQATT and CDR2 is SNEGSKA in the germline V gene (reference sequence). Here the CDR3 DNA reads TGCAGTGCTAGAGTGGGGGTTGGCTACACCTTC. Protein product: CSARVGVGYTF.

This chain connects TRBV6-1 to TRBJ2-7, with a weak D call TRBD1 (6 bases). The CDR3 covers 15 residues. Germline CDR1 and CDR2: MNHNS and SASEGT. The ends were cut back, 1 base at V and 0 bases at J, with 10 bases in the middle. The CDR3 coding sequence is TGTGCCAGCAGTGAAGACCGGACAGTCTCCTACGAGCAGTACTTC. It is translated as CASSEDRTVSYEQYF.

In its sample, this clonotype is medium-sized. V and J are TRBV20-1 and TRBJ1-5; D gene unclear. From germline, CDR1 is DFQATT and CDR2 SNEGSKA (reference sequence). Trimming pared 3 bases from V and 2 bases from J, leaving 11 bases between. This CDR3 is 14 amino acids long. The CDR3 sequence: CSASWAGGNQPQHF. CDR3 nucleotides: TGCAGTGCTAGTTGGGCCGGGGGCAATCAGCCCCAGCATTTT.

This clonotype has only a few counts. The chain is built from TRBV6-1 and TRBJ2-7; no definite D call. V was trimmed by 7 bases and J by 7 bases, leaving 11 bases between them. Germline CDR1 and CDR2: MNHNS and SASEGT. This CDR3 spans 11 amino acids. CDR3 sequence: CASTGIGEQYF. In DNA form, the CDR3 reads TGTGCCAGCACCGGCATCGGAGAGCAGTACTTC.

The rearrangement links TRBV20-1 to TRBJ2-7, with 8 positions matching TRBD1. Germline values: CDR1 DFQATT, CDR2 SNEGSKA (reference sequence). The V segment lost 1 base and the J segment 5 bases; nucleotides outside the gene matches: 4. This CDR3 comprises 13 residues. This CDR3 is CSARGQGLNEQYF. CDR3 DNA sequence: TGCAGTGCTAGAGGACAGGGGCTCAACGAGCAGTACTTC.

The rearrangement uses TRBV11-2 and TRBJ2-7; weak D call: TRBD1 (6 bases). From germline, CDR1 is SGHAT and CDR2 FQNNGV. V lost 5 bases to trimming and J lost 6 bases, with 14 bases between them. This CDR3 region has 13 residues. The CDR3 sequence is CASSTYRESEQYF. DNA for the CDR3: TGTGCCAGCAGCACCTACAGGGAATCCGAGCAGTACTTC.

This chain connects TRBV19 to TRBJ2-4; 10 bases match TRBD1. In germline, CDR1 is LNHDA, CDR2 SQIVND (reference sequence). V shed 7 bases, J shed 1 base, and the junction held 7 bases outside the gene matches. The CDR3 has 16 residues. The CDR3 protein is CASTDRGLSAKNIQYF. The CDR3 bases are TGTGCCAGTACCGACAGGGGGCTTTCGGCCAAAAACATTCAGTACTTC.

This chain uses TRBV20-1 with TRBJ1-1; D is uncertain. The CDR3 spans 12 residues. Trimming stripped 6 bases from V and 3 bases from J, with 11 bases between. Germline CDR1 is DFQATT and CDR2 is SNEGSKA (reference sequence). CDR3: CSARRGYTEAFF. In nucleotides, the CDR3 is TGCAGTGCAAGACGGGGATACACTGAAGCTTTCTTT.

V is TRBV19 and J is TRBJ1-1, with D maybe TRBD1 (6 bases). The ends were cut back, 4 bases at V and 0 bases at J, with 12 bases in the middle. The CDR3 is 15 amino acids. Per germline, CDR1 LNHDA and CDR2 SQIVND (reference sequence). Written as DNA, the CDR3 is TGTGCCAGTAGTACAATACAGGGACTGAACACTGAAGCTTTCTTT. It is translated as CASSTIQGLNTEAFF.

The chain combines TRBV19 with TRBJ1-2; D may be TRBD1 (6 bases). CDR1 and CDR2 from the germline V gene are LNHDA and SQIVND (reference sequence). V lost 0 bases, J lost 8 bases, and 13 bases lay in between. This CDR3 comprises 14 residues. CDR3 bases: TGTGCCAGTAGTATAGATTACAGGGTGGGAGGCTACACCTTC. This gives the protein CASSIDYRVGGYTF.

The genes are TRBV6-5 and TRBJ1-6, with D tentatively TRBD1 (5 bases). The germline gives CDR1 MNHEY, CDR2 SVGAGI. V was clipped by 2 bases and J by 7 bases, with 15 bases between them. This CDR3 is 16 amino acids long. The DNA of the CDR3 is TGTGCCAGCAGTTACAGATCGGGGAGGGGAAATTCACCCCTCCACTTT. Encoded protein: CASSYRSGRGNSPLHF.

This clonotype turned up a few times. The J gene is TRBJ1-2, the V gene TRBV6-1; D is unclear. Between the trimmed V and J ends, which lost 4 bases and 3 bases, there was a span of 12 bases. The V gene's germline CDR1 is MNHNS and CDR2 SASEGT. The CDR3 has 14 residues. As DNA, the CDR3 is TGTGCCAGCAGTGTATATTTTGGGGACTATGGCTACACCTTC. As protein: CASSVYFGDYGYTF.

This clonotype has just a few counts. The V gene is TRBV27, the J gene TRBJ1-6; TRBD1 might be the D (5 bases). Trimming pared 0 bases from V and 5 bases from J, leaving 8 bases between. This CDR3 is built from 15 residues. Per germline, CDR1 MNHEY and CDR2 SMNVEV (reference sequence). In nucleotides, the CDR3 is TGTGCCAGCAGTTTATCGAGACAGAATAATTCACCCCTCCACTTT. Residues: CASSLSRQNNSPLHF.

The rearrangement joins TRBV6-1 to TRBJ2-5; D may correspond to TRBD1 or TRBD2 (5 bases each). CDR1 is MNHNS, CDR2 SASEGT, per germline. The V end lost 4 bases, the J end lost 5 bases, and 17 bases lay between the germline ends. The CDR3 is 15 residues long. The CDR3 region has the DNA TGTGCCAGCAGTGTAGGGACCTCGGCCGGGGAGACCCAGTACTTC. Encoded protein: CASSVGTSAGETQYF.

In this sample, this clonotype is medium-sized. The chain is built from TRBV24-1 and TRBJ2-1, with 8 positions matching TRBD2. This CDR3 comprises 15 residues. V lost 7 bases and J lost 7; bases outside the gene matches: 11. Germline CDR1 KGHDR, CDR2 SFDVKD. This CDR3 is CATSESGGVGNEQFF. The CDR3 bases are TGTGCCACCAGCGAGTCCGGGGGGGTAGGGAATGAGCAGTTCTTC.